This T cell receptor (beta chain) appears in the sequencing data of a study of T cells in Graves' hyperthyroidism and ophthalmopathy. Notes on the study in general: From stable hyperthyroidism, ophthalmopathy was set apart by a 13 V-J model.

As for this clonotype: The antigen is not known.

The PBMCs had their origin in around 10 ml of fresh peripheral blood. CDR3 length: 18 amino acids. V was trimmed by 2 bases and J by 0 bases, leaving 14 bases between them. Germline CDR1 is SGHTA and CDR2 is FQGNSA. What was amplified from RNA transcripts were TCR beta CDR3 regions. First-round RT-PCR targeting the TCR CDR3 was performed with the HTBI primer set. TCRdb analysed the multiplex PCR reads with MiXCR anew, one entry per CDR3 protein. The data hold hundreds of thousands of distinct CDR3 sequences, with about 17% observed a single time. V is TRBV7-2 and J is TRBJ2-6; D might be TRBD1 (6 bases). The sample taken for sequencing was blood. This sequence was found in a woman between 18 and 29 years old with Graves' ophthalmopathy. CDR3 in DNA: TGTGCCAGCAGCTTATTCCAGGACAGAATCTCTGGGGCCAACGTCCTGACTTTC. Translating it yields CASSLFQDRISGANVLTF.